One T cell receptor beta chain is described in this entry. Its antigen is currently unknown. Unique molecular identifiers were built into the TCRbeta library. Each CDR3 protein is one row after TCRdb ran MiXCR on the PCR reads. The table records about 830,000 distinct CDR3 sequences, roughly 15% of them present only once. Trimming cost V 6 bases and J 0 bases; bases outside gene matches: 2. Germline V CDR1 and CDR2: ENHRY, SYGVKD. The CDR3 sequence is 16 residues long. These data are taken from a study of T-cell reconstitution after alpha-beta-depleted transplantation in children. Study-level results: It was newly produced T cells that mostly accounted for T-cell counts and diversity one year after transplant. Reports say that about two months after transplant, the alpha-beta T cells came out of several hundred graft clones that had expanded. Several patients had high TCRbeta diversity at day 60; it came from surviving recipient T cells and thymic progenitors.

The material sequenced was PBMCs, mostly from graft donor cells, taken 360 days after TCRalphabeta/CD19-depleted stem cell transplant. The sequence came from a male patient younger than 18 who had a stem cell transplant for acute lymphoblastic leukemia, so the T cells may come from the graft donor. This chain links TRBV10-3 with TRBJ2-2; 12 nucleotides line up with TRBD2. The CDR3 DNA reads TGTGCCATCAGCCTAGCGGGAGGGTCGAACACCGGGGAGCTGTTTTTT. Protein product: CAISLAGGSNTGELFF.